This TCR beta chain derives from a study of human T cells and chemical hapten exposure. With respect to this clonotype: Its antigen is unknown.

General study results and limits: No change in TCRs above 1 in 1000 frequency was produced by DPC sensitization.

Germline values: CDR1 MNHEY, CDR2 SMNVEV (reference sequence). V lost 3 bases to trimming and J lost 4 bases; unmatched junction nucleotides: 7. The CDR3 has 15 residues. Unique molecular identifiers were attached to individual cDNA molecules during library preparation. A single record per CDR3 protein comes from TCRdb applying MiXCR to the RACE reads. The sample has some 90,000 distinct CDR3 sequences; about a tenth are singletons. Time point meaning: patch test 3, about 24 weeks after DPC sensitization. Treatment given: therapeutic diphenylcyclopropenone sensitization with weekly scalp DPC. The rearrangement joins TRBV27 to TRBJ2-7; 9 nucleotides match TRBD1. The source of this sequence is a woman in her 30s with alopecia areata. Some clones in this sample may be carry-over from other donors' samples. Sequencing was performed on whole blood, taken in connection with sensitization to the hapten diphenylcyclopropenone (DPC). CDR3 DNA sequence: TGTGCCAGCAGTTTGTCCGGGACAGGGATATACGAGCAGTACTTC. This gives the protein CASSLSGTGIYEQYF.